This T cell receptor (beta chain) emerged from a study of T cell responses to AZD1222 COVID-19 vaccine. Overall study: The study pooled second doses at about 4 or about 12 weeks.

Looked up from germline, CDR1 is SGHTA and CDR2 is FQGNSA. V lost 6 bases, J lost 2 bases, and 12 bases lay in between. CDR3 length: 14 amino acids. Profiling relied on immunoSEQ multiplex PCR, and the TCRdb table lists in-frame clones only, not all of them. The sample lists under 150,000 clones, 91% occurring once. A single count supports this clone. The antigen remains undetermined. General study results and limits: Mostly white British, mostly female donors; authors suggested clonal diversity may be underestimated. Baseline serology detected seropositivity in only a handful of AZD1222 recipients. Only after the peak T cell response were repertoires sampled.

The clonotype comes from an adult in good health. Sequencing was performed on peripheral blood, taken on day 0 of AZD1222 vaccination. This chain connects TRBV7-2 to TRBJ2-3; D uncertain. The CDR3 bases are TGTGCCAGCAGTCCGGCCGGGTACACAGATACGCAGTATTTT. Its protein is CASSPAGYTDTQYF.